These 13 T cell receptor beta chains were all obtained from the same sample, sequenced in a study of OX40 agonist ivuxolimab in advanced cancers. Using immunoSEQ multiplex PCR, the repertoire was profiled, and TCRdb retains in-frame clones only, with some absent. The repertoire has tens of thousands of clones, around 76% of them found once; the top ten carry approximately 15%. Sequencing used CD4+ or CD8+ T cells sorted from blood, obtained in a trial of the OX40 agonist ivuxolimab. All receptors come from an adult with an advanced solid tumor such as melanoma, head and neck, liver or kidney cancer.

The J gene is TRBJ2-3, the V gene TRBV9, with D unclear. From germline, CDR1 is SGDLS and CDR2 YYNGEE. CDR3 length: 15 amino acids. V was shortened by 1 base and J by 0 bases, with 9 bases between the two germline ends. The CDR3 DNA reads as TGTGCCAGCAGCGTATGGGTTTCTAGCACAGATACGCAGTATTTT. It yields the protein CASSVWVSSTDTQYF.

The CDR3 region is CASSEGYRGREQYF. The CDR3 region has the DNA TGTGCCAGCAGCGAGGGGTACAGGGGGCGGGAGCAGTACTTC. This chain joins TRBV9 and TRBJ2-7; 9 bases map to TRBD1. Germline CDR1 and CDR2: SGDLS and YYNGEE. Trimming removed 3 bases from V and 7 bases from J; junction bases left unmatched: 8. The CDR3 consists of 14 residues.

This clone was counted between two and nine times. This chain connects TRBV7-6 to TRBJ2-2, with a tentative D call TRBD2 (5 bases). The ends were cut back, 8 bases at V and 6 bases at J, with 16 bases in the middle. Per germline, CDR1 SGHVS and CDR2 FNYEAQ. The CDR3 runs 14 residues. The chain's CDR3 is CASAEDVVSGELFF. For the CDR3, the DNA is TGTGCCAGCGCGGAGGACGTAGTCTCCGGGGAGCTGTTTTTT.

The chain recombines TRBV5-6 with TRBJ2-1, with D hard to call. From germline, CDR1 is SGHDT and CDR2 YYEEEE. The CDR3 loop spans 14 amino acids. V was clipped by 3 bases and J by 2 bases, with 9 bases between them. CDR3 nucleotides: TGTGCCAGCAGCTCGGGTCCTCCCTACAATGAGCAGTTCTTC. It translates to CASSSGPPYNEQFF.

V usage is TRBV19 and J usage is TRBJ2-1; the match to TRBD1 covers 8 bases. This CDR3 comprises 15 residues. Germline V CDR1 and CDR2: LNHDA, SQIVND (reference sequence). With 4 bases clipped from V and 8 bases from J, the junction kept 10 bases outside the gene matches. CDR3: CASSTGDRFFDEQFF. CDR3 coding DNA: TGTGCCAGTAGTACCGGGGACAGGTTTTTCGATGAGCAGTTCTTC.

The CDR3: CASSYGEPQHF. The CDR3 DNA follows: TGTGCCAGCAGTTACGGAGAGCCCCAGCATTTT. The J gene is TRBJ1-5, the V gene TRBV6-6; D call uncertain. The CDR3 is 11 amino acids. Trimming removed 2 bases from V and 8 bases from J, with 4 bases in between. Per germline, CDR1 MNHNY and CDR2 SVGAGI (reference sequence).

The V gene is TRBV27, the J gene TRBJ2-2; 9 positions match TRBD2. V dropped 3 bases and J dropped 4; count of bases not matched to a gene: 9. Germline V lookup: CDR1 MNHEY, CDR2 SMNVEV (reference sequence). This CDR3 spans 17 amino acids. CDR3 sequence: CASSFWRGGSGTGELFF. CDR3 sequence (DNA): TGTGCCAGCAGTTTTTGGCGGGGGGGCTCGGGCACCGGGGAGCTGTTTTTT.

J is TRBJ1-3 and V is TRBV4-3; D unclear. Trimming took 0 bases from V and 0 from J, leaving 6 bases between them. The CDR3 runs 15 residues. Germline V lookup: CDR1 LGHNA, CDR2 YSLEER. The CDR3 loop reads CASSQDGFSGNTIYF. DNA for the CDR3: TGCGCCAGCAGCCAAGACGGTTTCTCTGGAAACACCATATATTTT.

J is TRBJ1-1 and V is TRBV19, with D maybe TRBD1 (5 bases). The CDR3 has 15 amino acids. V was pared by 4 bases and J by 3 bases, with 15 bases between. Germline V gives CDR1 LNHDA, CDR2 SQIVND (reference sequence). CDR3 loop: CASSTPGRRDTEAFF. The CDR3 region has the DNA TGTGCCAGTAGTACTCCGGGACGTCGGGACACTGAAGCTTTCTTT.

This chain links TRBV13 with TRBJ2-3, with 8 positions matching TRBD2. The V and J ends lost 3 bases and 0 bases, in that order; junction bases with no gene match: 5. The germline CDR1 and CDR2 sequences are PRHDT and FYEKMQ (reference sequence). The CDR3 totals 16 residues. The CDR3 loop reads CASSFVGGDSTDTQYF. In DNA form, the CDR3 reads TGTGCCAGCAGCTTCGTCGGGGGGGACAGCACAGATACGCAGTATTTT.

There are a few counts of this clone. This chain joins TRBV6-5 and TRBJ2-2; the match to TRBD1 covers 9 bases. Losses at the gene ends were 7 bases for V and 5 bases for J; bases not matched to a gene: 5. CDR1 is MNHEY, CDR2 SVGAGI, per germline. The CDR3 contains 14 residues. Here the CDR3 DNA reads TGTGCCAGCAACCAACAGGGGGCGACCGGGGAGCTGTTTTTT. Its protein product is CASNQQGATGELFF.

This chain's CDR3 is CASSTLGAGELFF. CDR3 nucleotide sequence: TGTGCCAGCAGTACCCTGGGGGCCGGGGAGCTGTTTTTT. The V and J genes are TRBV28 and TRBJ2-2; D may match TRBD1 or TRBD2 (5 bases each). CDR3 size: 13 residues. V was trimmed by 5 bases and J by 6 bases, leaving 10 bases between them. Germline lookup yields CDR1 MDHEN and CDR2 SYDVKM.

The chain recombines TRBV4-2 with TRBJ1-6; D is perhaps TRBD1 (6 bases). Germline CDR1 and CDR2: LGHNA and YNFKEQ. The CDR3 consists of 13 residues. The V gene lost 5 bases and the J gene lost 9 bases, with 11 bases spanning the gap. The CDR3 reads CASSGTGISPLHF. The CDR3 coding sequence is TGTGCCAGCAGCGGTACAGGGATTTCACCCCTCCACTTT.